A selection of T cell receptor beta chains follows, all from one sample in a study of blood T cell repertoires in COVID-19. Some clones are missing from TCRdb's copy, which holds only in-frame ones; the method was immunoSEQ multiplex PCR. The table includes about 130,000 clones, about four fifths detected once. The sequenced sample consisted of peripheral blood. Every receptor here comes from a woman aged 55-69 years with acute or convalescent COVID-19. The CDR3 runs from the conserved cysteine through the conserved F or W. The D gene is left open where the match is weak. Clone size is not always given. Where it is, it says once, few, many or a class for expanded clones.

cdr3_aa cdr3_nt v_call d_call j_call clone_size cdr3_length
CASSLLEGGYTEAFF TGCGCCAGCAGCTTGTTGGAGGGTGGGTACACTGAAGCTTTCTTT TRBV5-1 NA TRBJ1-1 NA 15
CATSWGDGYTF TGTGCCACCTCCTGGGGGGACGGCTACACCTTC TRBV24-1 NA TRBJ1-2 NA 11
CSARQQETQYF TGCAGTGCTAGACAACAAGAGACCCAGTACTTC TRBV20-1 NA TRBJ2-5 once 11
CASSERDRAQDGYTF TGTGCCAGCAGTGAAAGGGACAGGGCTCAGGATGGCTACACCTTC TRBV2 TRBD1 TRBJ1-2 few 15
CASSPRVSGETQYF TGCGCCAGCAGTCCCAGGGTGTCCGGAGAGACCCAGTACTTC TRBV5-1 NA TRBJ2-5 NA 14
CASSGTGNSLYEQYF TGCGCCAGCAGTGGAACAGGGAACTCTCTCTACGAGCAGTACTTC TRBV5-1 NA TRBJ2-7 NA 15
CASSWGRASGLLKETQYF TGTGCCAGCAGCTGGGGTCGGGCTAGCGGACTACTCAAAGAGACCCAGTACTTC TRBV13 TRBD2 TRBJ2-5 NA 18
CASSDYRENTEAFF TGTGCCAGCAGTGATTACAGGGAGAACACTGAAGCTTTCTTT TRBV6-1 NA TRBJ1-1 few 14
CATKLKELNTEAFF TGTGCCACCAAGTTAAAGGAGCTTAACACTGAAGCTTTCTTT TRBV10-3 NA TRBJ1-1 NA 14
CASLAGGKTDTQYF TGTGCCAGTTTAGCGGGGGGAAAAACAGATACGCAGTATTTT TRBV13 TRBD2 TRBJ2-3 NA 14
CASSVGEAPPYTF TGTGCCAGCAGCGTAGGTGAGGCCCCTCCCTACACCTTC TRBV9 NA TRBJ1-2 once 13
CSYLGRMNTEAFF TGCAGCTATCTAGGAAGAATGAACACTGAAGCTTTCTTT TRBV29-1 NA TRBJ1-1 NA 13
CASSLRSSQETQYF TGTGCCAGCAGCTTGCGGAGCTCCCAAGAGACCCAGTACTTC TRBV5-4 NA TRBJ2-5 NA 14
CASSLVGGPQREKLFF TGTGCCAGCAGCTTAGTCGGGGGACCCCAAAGGGAAAAACTGTTTTTT TRBV7-6 NA TRBJ1-4 NA 16
CASRYRRAEAFF TGTGCCAGCAGGTACCGGAGGGCTGAAGCTTTCTTT TRBV6-2/TRBV6-3 NA TRBJ1-1 NA 12
CASSTGATNEKLFF TGTGCCAGCAGCACAGGGGCAACTAATGAAAAACTGTTTTTT TRBV7-2 TRBD1 TRBJ1-4 NA 14
CASKFTSGGNYEQYF TGTGCCAGCAAGTTTACTAGCGGGGGAAACTACGAGCAGTACTTC TRBV6-5 TRBD2 TRBJ2-7 NA 15
CASSAGGSYNNEQFF TGTGCCAGCAGCGCCGGCGGGTCCTATAACAATGAGCAGTTCTTC TRBV9 NA TRBJ2-1 NA 15
CASIPLRAGRNEKLFF TGCGCCAGCATCCCCCTAAGGGCAGGGCGGAATGAAAAACTGTTTTTT TRBV23-1 NA TRBJ1-4 NA 16
CASSLGQGWTEAFF TGCGCCAGCAGCTTAGGACAGGGGTGGACTGAAGCTTTCTTT TRBV5-1 TRBD1 TRBJ1-1 NA 14
CASSLFGQGDYEQYF TGTGCCAGCAGCTTATTCGGACAGGGGGACTACGAGCAGTACTTC TRBV7-3 TRBD1 TRBJ2-7 NA 15
CASSPTGGKGPQHF TGTGCCAGCAGTCCGACAGGGGGCAAAGGGCCCCAGCATTTT TRBV11-2 TRBD1 TRBJ1-5 NA 14
CASSVGYSNGYTF TGTGCCAGCAGCGTAGGTTATAGTAATGGCTACACCTTC TRBV9 NA TRBJ1-2 NA 13
CASSQHGGAKYNEQFF TGCGCCAGCAGCCAGCACGGGGGGGCTAAATACAATGAGCAGTTCTTC TRBV5-1 TRBD2 TRBJ2-1 NA 16
CASSPHGLYGYTF TGTGCCAGCAGTCCTCATGGACTCTATGGCTACACCTTC TRBV9 NA TRBJ1-2 NA 13
CASSLDWGLKNIQYF TGTGCCAGCAGCTTAGACTGGGGACTCAAAAACATTCAGTACTTC TRBV7-2 NA TRBJ2-4 NA 15
CASSPGGDGANVLTF TGTGCCAGCAGCCCGGGGGGCGATGGGGCCAACGTCCTGACTTTC TRBV5-4 NA TRBJ2-6 NA 15
CASSLHGTASDSSLHF TGTGCCAGCAGCTTACACGGCACAGCCTCGGATTCCTCCCTCCACTTT TRBV13 NA TRBJ1-6 NA 16
CASSSTVNQPQHF TGTGCCAGCAGTTCTACAGTCAATCAGCCCCAGCATTTT TRBV6-6 NA TRBJ1-5 few 13
CASSMGQFYEQYF TGTGCCAGTAGTATGGGGCAGTTCTACGAGCAGTACTTC TRBV19 NA TRBJ2-7 NA 13
CASSLVGLGGSF TGTGCCAGCAGTTTGGTAGGACTGGGAGGGAGTTTT TRBV12-3/TRBV12-4 NA TRBJ1-3 NA 12
CACKPPLHGKNTEAFF TGTGCCTGTAAACCCCCCTTGCACGGGAAGAACACTGAAGCTTTCTTT TRBV30 NA TRBJ1-1 NA 16
CASSKQGNQPQHF TGTGCCAGCAGCAAACAGGGGAATCAGCCCCAGCATTTT TRBV5-6 TRBD1 TRBJ1-5 once 13
CSVEVRSSGGVGELFF TGCAGCGTTGAAGTTCGGTCGAGCGGGGGCGTCGGGGAGCTGTTTTTT TRBV29-1 TRBD2 TRBJ2-2 few 16
CASSPKQGKEKLFF TGTGCCAGCTCACCTAAACAGGGGAAGGAAAAACTGTTTTTT TRBV18 TRBD1 TRBJ1-4 NA 14
CASTRQGRDSPLHF TGTGCCAGTACCCGCCAGGGTAGAGACTCACCCCTCCACTTT TRBV19 NA TRBJ1-6 NA 14
CASSQGGGTQPQHF TGTGCCAGCAGCCAAGGCGGGGGTACTCAGCCCCAGCATTTT TRBV3-1/TRBV3-2 NA TRBJ1-5 NA 14
CASSLALGTGHF TGTGCCAGCAGCTTAGCGCTTGGGACAGGACACTTC TRBV7-9 TRBD1 TRBJ2-5 NA 12
CASSLAGGFYEQYF TGCGCCAGCAGCTTGGCGGGGGGATTCTACGAGCAGTACTTC TRBV5-1 TRBD2 TRBJ2-7 NA 14
CASSDRFDQPQHF TGTGCCAGCAGTGACAGGTTCGATCAGCCCCAGCATTTT TRBV6-1 NA TRBJ1-5 once 13
CATSSPGTVNTEAFF TGTGCCACCAGCAGCCCCGGGACAGTGAACACTGAAGCTTTCTTT TRBV15 TRBD1 TRBJ1-1 NA 15
CASSTSTGIPGELFF TGTGCCAGTAGTACCTCCACAGGGATCCCCGGGGAGCTGTTTTTT TRBV19 NA TRBJ2-2 once 15
CASSFSRGPYNEQFF TGTGCCAGCAGCTTTAGCAGGGGCCCTTACAATGAGCAGTTCTTC TRBV11-3 NA TRBJ2-1 NA 15
CASSLVGERETQYF TGCGCCAGCAGCTTGGTGGGAGAGCGGGAGACCCAGTACTTC TRBV5-1 NA TRBJ2-5 NA 14
CAWSRTANQPQHF TGTGCCTGGTCCAGGACAGCCAATCAGCCCCAGCATTTT TRBV30 NA TRBJ1-5 NA 13
CAIGKQGDSGNTIYF TGTGCCATCGGAAAACAGGGGGACTCTGGAAACACCATATATTTT TRBV10-3 TRBD1 TRBJ1-3 NA 15
CASSLDSRDTQYF TGTGCCAGCAGCTTAGATTCGCGAGATACGCAGTATTTT TRBV11-3 NA TRBJ2-3 NA 13
CASSMGLSYNEQFF TGTGCCAGCAGCATGGGACTTTCCTACAATGAGCAGTTCTTC TRBV11-2 NA TRBJ2-1 few 14
CASSESSSPLHF TGTGCCAGCAGTGAAAGTAGTTCACCCCTCCACTTT TRBV2 NA TRBJ1-6 NA 12
CATSGRQGWTEAFF TGTGCCACCAGTGGTCGACAGGGGTGGACTGAAGCTTTCTTT TRBV24-1 TRBD1 TRBJ1-1 once 14
CASDRDNTGELFF TGTGCCAGCGACAGGGACAACACCGGGGAGCTGTTTTTT TRBV2 TRBD1 TRBJ2-2 few 13
CASSFLPHQRSGNTIYF TGTGCCAGCAGCTTTTTGCCTCATCAGCGCTCTGGAAACACCATATATTTT TRBV11-2 NA TRBJ1-3 NA 17
CASSQDRYSPPRSPLHF TGTGCCAGCAGCCAAGACCGATATTCGCCCCCGCGGTCACCCCTCCACTTT TRBV3-1/TRBV3-2 NA TRBJ1-6 NA 17